This T cell receptor beta chain was observed in a study of spatial heterogeneity in lung cancer. Study at large: Every unique TCR and UMI combination, on average, appeared more than ten times in raw reads.

Time point reported: sample taken at primary tumor resection. There were approximately 69 donors, all of them untreated patients with early-stage non-small cell lung cancer. Researchers sequenced whole RNA taken from tumor, nontumor lung or frozen PBMC without sorting. A unique molecular identifier was attached to every TCR cDNA molecule. TCRdb independently ran MiXCR on the 5' RACE reads; one entry per CDR3 protein. The repertoire has 7,300 or so distinct CDR3 sequences, less than 20% of them found once; the top ten carry about 14%. CDR1 and CDR2 (germline): SGHNT, YYREEE (reference sequence). V was pared by 0 bases and J by 1 base, with 14 bases between. This CDR3 spans 17 amino acids.

The source is a male donor with early-stage non-small cell lung cancer. V usage is TRBV5-4 and J usage is TRBJ2-4; D is uncertain. The sample consisted of normal lung tissue next to the tumor, taken at surgery. The CDR3 DNA is TGTGCCAGCAGCTTGGAACCACCCGATGGGGCCAAAAACATTCAGTACTTC. Protein sequence: CASSLEPPDGAKNIQYF. Full variable domain (missing parts from reference TRBV5-4 and TRBJ2-4): ETGVTQSPTHLIKTRGQQVTLRCSSQSGHNTVSWYQQALGQGPQFIFQYYREEENGRGNFPPRFSGLQFPNYSSELNVNALELDDSALYLCASSLEPPDGAKNIQYFGAGTRLSVL.